This T cell receptor beta chain is drawn from a study of cytomegalovirus exposure and HLA in healthy donors. V lost 2 bases, J lost 8 bases, and 12 bases lay in between. Looked up from germline, CDR1 is MRHNA and CDR2 is SNTAGT. This CDR3 spans 13 amino acids. General study results and limits: There were some public TCRs occurring in many donors, but most TCR sequences were rare. In a later analysis, HLA-associated beta chains showed higher expansion and lower generation probabilities than comparable chains.

The PCR employed 60 Vbeta primers together with 13 Jbeta primers. Assay: immunoSEQ multiplex PCR; the TCRdb copy retains only in-frame clones and omits some. Of fewer than 100,000 clones listed, about 80% are singletons. A note on this clone: Its antigen is still unknown.

This chain links TRBV6-4 with TRBJ1-2; D is unresolved. The receptor was derived from a female donor in good health and CMV-seronegative. The sequencing sample was made of PBMCs. CDR3 nucleotides: TGTGCCAGCAGTGACGAGGGAACGAGGGGCTACACCTTC. It codes for CASSDEGTRGYTF.